Each of the 21 T cell receptor beta chains below was sequenced from the same sample in a study of CD8 T cells in ankylosing spondylitis. Notes on the study in general: The study identified a TCR beta motif of under ten highly homologous variants that appeared characteristic of ankylosing spondylitis blood.

Which antigens these TCRs recognize remains unknown. TCRdb reprocessed the 5' RACE reads via MiXCR and lists one record per CDR3 protein. Of more than 650,000 distinct CDR3 sequences listed, roughly 10% are singletons. Source material: blood, either unsorted or a sorted T cell fraction (not recorded which). Receptors were obtained from a male donor with ankylosing spondylitis.

This chain uses TRBV6-1 with TRBJ2-3; 9 nucleotides match TRBD2. V lost 4 bases to trimming and J lost 4 bases; unmatched junction nucleotides: 3. CDR1 and CDR2 (germline): MNHNS, SASEGT. This CDR3 has 14 amino acids. CDR3: CASSGLAAADTQYF. DNA of the CDR3: TGTGCCAGCAGTGGACTAGCGGCGGCAGATACGCAGTATTTT.

This sequence joins TRBV6-6 and TRBJ2-7; D possibly corresponds to TRBD2 (6 bases). Looked up from germline, CDR1 is MNHNY and CDR2 is SVGAGI (reference sequence). Trimming pared 5 bases from V and 2 bases from J, leaving 10 bases between. This CDR3 is 13 amino acids long. The CDR3 DNA is TGTGCCAGCAGTCGGGGGTACACCTACGAGCAGTACTTC. It specifies CASSRGYTYEQYF.

This clonotype was detected many times. A read error may account for a junction end that differs from germline. The gene calls are TRBV7-7 and TRBJ1-1; unclear D gene. The CDR3 totals 13 residues. The germline V gene has CDR1 SSHAT and CDR2 FNYEAQ (reference sequence). The CDR3 region is CASSRSEGTEAFF. CDR3 DNA: TGTGCTAGCAGCCGCTCTGAGGGCACTGAAGCTTTCTTT.

This chain joins TRBV9 and TRBJ2-6; D is undetermined. Germline V gene sequence: CDR1 SGDLS, CDR2 YYNGEE. V lost 2 bases and J 0 bases, leaving 9 bases between the germline ends. The CDR3 length is 16 residues. The CDR3 here is CASSVAGFSGANVLTF. The CDR3 coding sequence is TGTGCCAGCAGCGTCGCTGGGTTCTCTGGGGCCAACGTCCTGACTTTC.

Only a few counts were recorded for this clonotype. This chain links TRBV7-9 with TRBJ2-7; D is unresolved. Germline V CDR1 and CDR2: SEHNR, FQNEAQ (reference sequence). The V end lost 2 bases, the J end lost 9 bases, and 11 bases lay between the germline ends. The CDR3 runs to 12 residues. The CDR3 DNA reads as TGTGCCAGCAGCTTAATAGACCAAGGGCAGTACTTC. Translated: CASSLIDQGQYF.

Many counts were recorded for this clonotype. The J gene is TRBJ2-7, the V gene TRBV20-1; TRBD1 agrees at 9 bases. The CDR3 consists of 15 residues. The germline gives CDR1 DFQATT, CDR2 SNEGSKA (reference sequence). V dropped 3 bases and J dropped 3; count of bases not matched to a gene: 9. Here the CDR3 DNA reads TGCAGTGCTAGCCCCGGGACAGGGCCAGTCTACGAGCAGTACTTC. Translating gives CSASPGTGPVYEQYF.

This chain uses TRBV7-2 with TRBJ2-4; the match to TRBD1 covers 7 bases. Per the germline V gene, CDR1 is SGHTA and CDR2 is FQGNSA. CDR3 size: 14 residues. V trimming: 4 bases; J trimming: 6 bases; junction bases outside the gene matches: 6. The CDR3 nucleotides read TGTGCCAGCAGCTCCCACGCAGGGGGAAACATTCAGTACTTC. Its translation: CASSSHAGGNIQYF.

This clonotype has more than one count but fewer than ten. The rearrangement uses TRBV6-2 or TRBV6-3 and TRBJ2-5, with D perhaps TRBD2 (6 bases). Per germline, CDR1 MNHEY and CDR2 SVGEGT. The CDR3 spans 13 residues. V lost 5 bases and J 4 bases, leaving 11 bases between the germline ends. The CDR3 sequence: CASSPGLTETQYF. The CDR3 DNA reads as TGTGCCAGCAGTCCCGGACTAACAGAGACCCAGTACTTC.

In its sample, this clonotype was seen a few times. The chain combines TRBV5-1 with TRBJ2-2; possibly TRBD1 for D (6 bases). Germline V gene sequence: CDR1 SGHRS, CDR2 YFSETQ. The CDR3 has 15 amino acids. The ends were cut back, 5 bases at V and 6 bases at J, with 17 bases in the middle. CDR3 nucleotides: TGCGCCAGCAGTTGGAATACAGGGTTAGCCGGGGAGCTGTTTTTT. It encodes CASSWNTGLAGELFF.

This clonotype was picked up many times. J is TRBJ2-1 and V is TRBV12-3 or TRBV12-4; TRBD2 matches at 10 bases. The CDR3 loop spans 15 amino acids. The V gene end was trimmed by 4 bases and the J gene end by 5 bases; junction bases not matched to a gene: 5. CDR3 loop: CASSSTSGADNEQFF. DNA for the CDR3: TGTGCCAGCAGTTCAACTAGCGGGGCAGACAATGAGCAGTTCTTC.

This chain connects TRBV11-2 to TRBJ2-1; 7 bases align to TRBD2. The CDR3 spans 18 residues. Germline CDR1 is SGHAT and CDR2 is FQNNGV. J lost 0 bases, V lost 1 base, and 9 bases had no gene match. The CDR3 coding sequence is TGTGCCAGCAGCTTAGGAGGGGCACCGGGGGGCTCCTACAATGAGCAGTTCTTC. This sequence encodes CASSLGGAPGGSYNEQFF.

This clonotype was seen only a few times. The chain links TRBV20-1 to TRBJ2-7; the D is unclear. Germline V gene data show CDR1 as DFQATT and CDR2 as SNEGSKA (reference sequence). The CDR3 is made up of 12 amino acids. The ends were cut back, 5 bases at V and 6 bases at J, with 14 bases in the middle. CDR3 protein: CSAYMRSREQYF. The CDR3 nucleotides read TGCAGTGCTTACATGAGGAGTCGCGAGCAGTACTTC.

This clonotype was detected ten times or more. This chain joins TRBV6-1 and TRBJ1-5; D call uncertain. The CDR3 length is 14 residues. Trimming stripped 10 bases from V and 0 bases from J, with 13 bases between. The germline CDR1 and CDR2 sequences are MNHNS and SASEGT. Here the CDR3 DNA reads TGTGCCACTTGCGTGGGTGATAGCAATCAGCCCCAGCATTTT. It specifies CATCVGDSNQPQHF.

This clonotype was seen ten or more times. V and J are TRBV7-2 and TRBJ2-7, with 9 bases fitting TRBD2. Germline CDR1 SGHTA, CDR2 FQGNSA. This CDR3 has 14 residues. With 4 bases clipped from V and 6 bases from J, the junction kept 7 bases outside the gene matches. CDR3 nucleotide sequence: TGTGCCAGCAGCTCATTAGCGGGAGTAGGCGAGCAGTACTTC. Its protein is CASSSLAGVGEQYF. Full variable domain (missing parts from reference TRBV7-2 and TRBJ2-7): GAGVSQSPSNKVTEKGKDVELRCDPISGHTALYWYRQSLGQGLEFLIYFQGNSAPDKSGLPSDRFSAERTGGSVSTLTIQRTQQEDSAVYLCASSSLAGVGEQYFGPGTRLTVT.

V is TRBV9 and J is TRBJ2-5; a weak D match, TRBD2 (5 bases). Per germline, CDR1 SGDLS and CDR2 YYNGEE. The CDR3 extends over 13 amino acids. V lost 4 bases and J 2 bases, leaving 9 bases between the germline ends. This chain's CDR3 is CASSTGWQETQYF. DNA for the CDR3: TGTGCCAGCAGCACGGGGTGGCAAGAGACCCAGTACTTC.

Many counts were recorded for this clonotype. The chain combines TRBV20-1 with TRBJ2-1; 11 bases line up with TRBD2. The CDR3 has 14 residues. Trimming at V came to 2 bases and at J to 8 bases, leaving 5 bases not matched to a gene. CDR1 is DFQATT, CDR2 SNEGSKA, per germline (reference sequence). CDR3 loop: CSARKLAGVDEQFF. The CDR3 DNA is TGCAGTGCTAGAAAACTAGCGGGGGTCGATGAGCAGTTCTTC.

Many counts were recorded for this clonotype. As DNA, the CDR3 is TGCAGCGTTTCCTCAGGGGTCAATCAGCCCCAGCATTTT. Protein sequence: CSVSSGVNQPQHF. This chain uses TRBV29-1 with TRBJ1-5, with D maybe TRBD1 (6 bases). Trimming shortened V by 5 bases and J by 3 bases, and 11 bases separated the two germline ends. CDR3 length: 13 residues. The germline CDR1 and CDR2 sequences are SQVTM and ANQGSEA.

This clonotype was recorded a few times. V gene TRBV6-2 or TRBV6-3 combines with J gene TRBJ2-3; D possibly corresponds to TRBD1 (6 bases). V was clipped by 7 bases and J by 2 bases, with 16 bases between them. The germline CDR1 and CDR2 sequences are MNHEY and SVGEGT. The CDR3 covers 15 residues. The CDR3, as DNA: TGTGCCAGCACCAACCCCGTGGGGGCCACAGATACGCAGTATTTT. Translating gives CASTNPVGATDTQYF.

This clonotype came up many times. The chain employs TRBV20-1 and TRBJ2-7, with D tentatively TRBD1 or TRBD2 (6 bases each). The CDR3 length is 14 residues. Germline assignment: CDR1 DFQATT and CDR2 SNEGSKA (reference sequence). Trimming removed 0 bases at V and 4 bases at J, with 13 bases between. CDR3 loop: CSAREGGDRYEQYF. As DNA, the CDR3 is TGCAGTGCTAGAGAGGGGGGCGATCGATACGAGCAGTACTTC.

With regard to this clonotype: This sequence may be a read error, since a much larger clone differs from it by one base. This chain connects TRBV29-1 to TRBJ2-3; D is unclear. Per the germline V gene, CDR1 is SQVTM and CDR2 is ANQGSEA. The CDR3 consists of 12 residues. CDR3 sequence: CSVQEMTDTQYF. The CDR3, as DNA: TGCAGCGTTCAAGAAATGACAGATACGCAGTATTTT.

The chain carries TRBV20-1 and TRBJ1-4; D call uncertain. V lost 3 bases and J lost 0, with 8 bases in between. CDR1 and CDR2 from the germline V gene are DFQATT and SNEGSKA (reference sequence). This CDR3 is built from 14 residues. The CDR3 reads CSASDPATNEKLFF. DNA for the CDR3: TGCAGTGCTAGCGACCCCGCAACTAATGAAAAACTGTTTTTT.